Sequencing of this TCR beta chain was carried out in a study of beta chain features in type 1 diabetes. Study information: Cell yields, age and gender were similar between patients and healthy donors. Notes on the study in general: Relative to healthy donors, patients appeared to have naive, central memory and Treg TCRB repertoires that were more similar. The analysis here could not establish whether HLA type shapes TCRB rearrangement.

The CDR3 length is 14 residues. V was shortened by 0 bases and J by 3 bases, with 7 bases between the two germline ends. Germline lookup yields CDR1 LGHNA and CDR2 YSLEER. This clone appeared a few times. The antigen is undetermined. Sequenced material consisted of expressed TCRB transcripts (all of the isolated RNA was reverse transcribed). Clones were read by immunoSEQ multiplex PCR, and TCRdb kept only the in-frame ones, dropping some. The sample includes fewer than 550,000 clones, roughly 10% seen only once; the top ten take approximately 0.05%. Purity (above 95%) was reached by all sorted populations.

The sequenced material came from naive CD4+ T cells from blood. This TCR was recovered from a woman in her late teens or twenties in good health. The chain links TRBV4-3 to TRBJ2-3; D not certain. The chain's CDR3 is CASSQEGRTDTQYF. DNA for the CDR3: TGCGCCAGCAGCCAAGAGGGAAGAACAGATACGCAGTATTTT.